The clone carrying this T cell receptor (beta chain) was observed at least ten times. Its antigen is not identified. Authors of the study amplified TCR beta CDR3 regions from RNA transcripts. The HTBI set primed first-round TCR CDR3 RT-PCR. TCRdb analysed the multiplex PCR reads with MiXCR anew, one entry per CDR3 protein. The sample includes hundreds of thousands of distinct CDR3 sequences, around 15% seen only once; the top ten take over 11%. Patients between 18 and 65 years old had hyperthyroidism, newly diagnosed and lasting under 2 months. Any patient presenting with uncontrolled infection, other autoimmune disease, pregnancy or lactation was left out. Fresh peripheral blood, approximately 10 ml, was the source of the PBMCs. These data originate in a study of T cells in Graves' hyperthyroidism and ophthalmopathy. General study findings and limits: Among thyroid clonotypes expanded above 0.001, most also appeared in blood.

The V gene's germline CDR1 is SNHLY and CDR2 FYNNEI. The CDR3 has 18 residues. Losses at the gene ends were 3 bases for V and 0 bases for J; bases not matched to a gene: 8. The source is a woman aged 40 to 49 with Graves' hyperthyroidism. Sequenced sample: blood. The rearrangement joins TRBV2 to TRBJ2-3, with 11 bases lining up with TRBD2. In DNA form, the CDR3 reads TGTGCCAGCAGTGATTCGGTAGCGGGAGGGTCTAGCACAGATACGCAGTATTTT. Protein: CASSDSVAGGSSTDTQYF.